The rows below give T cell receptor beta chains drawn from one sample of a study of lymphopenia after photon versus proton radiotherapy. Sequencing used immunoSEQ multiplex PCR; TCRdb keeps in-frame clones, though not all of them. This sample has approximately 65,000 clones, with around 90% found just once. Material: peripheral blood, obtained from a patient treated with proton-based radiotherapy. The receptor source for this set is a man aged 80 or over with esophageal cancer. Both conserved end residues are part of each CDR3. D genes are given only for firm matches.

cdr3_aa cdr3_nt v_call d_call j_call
CASSSSGRVQTQYF TGTGCCAGCAGCTCCAGCGGGAGAGTTCAGACCCAGTACTTC TRBV6-5 TRBD2 TRBJ2-5
CASSSSRGGQETQYF TGTGCCAGCAGCTCGTCGCGGGGGGGACAAGAGACCCAGTACTTC TRBV5-4 TRBD2 TRBJ2-5
CASNGQGLGTGELFF TGCGCCAGCAACGGGCAGGGGCTGGGCACCGGGGAGCTGTTTTTT TRBV5-1 - TRBJ2-2
CASSLDHRGLFVGELFF TGCGCCAGCAGCTTGGACCACAGGGGGCTCTTTGTCGGGGAGCTGTTTTTT TRBV5-1 TRBD1 TRBJ2-2
CASSFGGETQYF TGTGCCAGCAGTTTCGGTGGGGAGACCCAGTACTTC TRBV27 - TRBJ2-5
CASRLGTGDFYGYTF TGCGCCAGCAGGCTCGGGACAGGGGATTTCTATGGCTACACCTTC TRBV5-1 TRBD1 TRBJ1-2
CASSDRGRLGTNEQFF TGCGCCAGCAGTGACCGGGGGCGGTTAGGGACCAATGAGCAGTTCTTC TRBV10-2 - TRBJ2-1
CASSFLTFGETQYF TGTGCCAGCAGCTTTTTGACATTCGGGGAGACCCAGTACTTC TRBV11-2 - TRBJ2-5
CASRQGFGANVLTF TGTGCCAGTCGCCAGGGTTTCGGGGCCAACGTCCTGACTTTC TRBV19 - TRBJ2-6
CASSTRPLNIQYF TGTGCCAGTAGTACAAGACCCCTAAACATTCAGTACTTC TRBV19 - TRBJ2-4
CSANGPSAREQFF TGCAGCGCCAATGGGCCCTCCGCGCGTGAGCAGTTCTTC TRBV29-1 - TRBJ2-1